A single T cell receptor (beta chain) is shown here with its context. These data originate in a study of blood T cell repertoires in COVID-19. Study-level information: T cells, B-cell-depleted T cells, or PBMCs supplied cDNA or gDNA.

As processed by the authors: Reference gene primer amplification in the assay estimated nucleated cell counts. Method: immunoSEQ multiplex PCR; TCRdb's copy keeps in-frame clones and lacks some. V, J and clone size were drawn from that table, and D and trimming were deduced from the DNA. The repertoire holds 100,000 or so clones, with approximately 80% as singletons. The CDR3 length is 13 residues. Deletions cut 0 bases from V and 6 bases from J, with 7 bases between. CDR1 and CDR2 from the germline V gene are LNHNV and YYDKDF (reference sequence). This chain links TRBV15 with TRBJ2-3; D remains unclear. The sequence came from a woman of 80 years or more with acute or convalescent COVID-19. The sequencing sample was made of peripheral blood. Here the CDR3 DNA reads TGTGCCACCAGCAGAGATCCACGGGATACGCAGTATTTT. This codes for CATSRDPRDTQYF.